Listed below are T cell receptor beta chains from one sample, sequenced in a study of T cell repertoires in cytomegalovirus infection. TCRdb fed the reads into MiXCR, producing one record per CDR3 protein. The sample records about 260,000 distinct CDR3 sequences, roughly 15% being singletons. Sequencing input: PBMCs. The receptors originated from a human donor in good health (CMV status not recorded). Some clones in this sample may be carry-over from other donors' samples. Each CDR3 is given with its conserved first and last residue. The D gene is left open where the match is weak. A row's size may be missing; if present it is once, few, many or a size class.

j_gene | d_gene | v_gene | abundance | CDR3nt | CDR3aa
TRBJ2-2 | NA | TRBV6-2/TRBV6-3 | many | TGTGCCAGCGAAGGGGACACCGGGGAGCTGTTTTTT | CASEGDTGELFF
TRBJ2-2 | NA | TRBV7-2 | many | TGTGCCAGCAGCTTAGCGGTCTCGCGGGGGGAGCTGTTTTTT | CASSLAVSRGELFF
TRBJ2-1 | NA | TRBV25-1 | few | TGTGCCAGCAGTGCAAGGACTCCGGACAATGAGCAGTTCTTC | CASSARTPDNEQFF
TRBJ2-1 | NA | TRBV7-2 | many | TGTGCCAGCAGCCCCGGGCCGAGATACAATGAGCAGTTCTTC | CASSPGPRYNEQFF
TRBJ1-3 | NA | TRBV6-5 | NA | TGTGCCAGCAGACAGACGCCTGCAAACACCATATATTTT | CASRQTPANTIYF
TRBJ2-2 | NA | TRBV29-1 | few | TGCAGCGTTTCCGGGCCCGGCGGGGAGCTGTTTTTT | CSVSGPGGELFF
TRBJ2-1 | TRBD2 | TRBV7-3 | many | TGTGCCAGCAGCCCCCAGCGGGGTACTTACAATGAGCAGTTCTTC | CASSPQRGTYNEQFF
TRBJ2-5 | NA | TRBV15 | few | TGTGCCACCAGCAGTGGCCAGGCCCAAGAGACCCAGTACTTC | CATSSGQAQETQYF
TRBJ2-3 | TRBD2 | TRBV5-5 | many | TGTGCCAGCAGCTACCTAGCGGGAGGCGACAAGCCTAGCACAGATACGCAGTATTTT | CASSYLAGGDKPSTDTQYF
TRBJ1-5 | NA | TRBV14 | NA | TGTGCCAGCAGCCAAGACGTCGATCAGCCCCAGCATTTT | CASSQDVDQPQHF
TRBJ1-5 | NA | TRBV7-2 | many | TGTGCCAGCAGCTTAAGACAGGCGACCTTCAATCAGCCCCAGCATTTT | CASSLRQATFNQPQHF
TRBJ1-1 | NA | TRBV7-9 | many | TGTGCCAGCAGCTTAGGCGGCAGGGTGGCTGAAGCTTTCTTT | CASSLGGRVAEAFF
TRBJ2-7 | NA | TRBV6-1 | many | TGTGCCAGCAGACAAGCCCTAGGGGGATCGGTCTACGAGCAGTACTTC | CASRQALGGSVYEQYF
TRBJ1-1 | TRBD1 | TRBV6-2/TRBV6-3 | NA | TGTGCCAGCAATAGACAGGGGAATTATGACACTGAAGCTTTCTTT | CASNRQGNYDTEAFF
TRBJ1-5 | TRBD1 | TRBV6-6 | NA | TGTGCCAGCAGTTTCAGGACAGGGTATGGTCAGCCCCAGCATTTT | CASSFRTGYGQPQHF
TRBJ1-2 | TRBD1 | TRBV15 | NA | TGTGCCACCAGCAGGGACAGGGGTATTGGCTACACCTTC | CATSRDRGIGYTF
TRBJ2-5 | TRBD1 | TRBV29-1 | NA | TGCAGCGTCCGGACAGGGGTAGAGACCCAGTACTTC | CSVRTGVETQYF